The entry that follows covers one TCR beta chain sequence. The antigen remains unidentified. Time point of the sample: pre-sensitization, week 0. Treatment described: therapeutic diphenylcyclopropenone sensitization with weekly scalp DPC. These data are taken from a study of human T cells and chemical hapten exposure. Study summary: From small differences in pooled library volume came most of the variation in per-sample TCR yields. Study-wide findings and caveats: Donors' alopecia may make their immune response differ from healthy people's.

The library put unique molecular identifiers onto individual cDNA molecules. In TCRdb, the RACE reads were re-called with MiXCR into one record per CDR3 protein. In the table there are over 55,000 distinct CDR3 sequences, 9.5% to 10% of which are singletons. V dropped 6 bases and J dropped 6; count of bases not matched to a gene: 5. Germline CDR1 reads SGHVS; CDR2 reads FQNEAQ. This CDR3 is built from 14 residues. This chain links TRBV7-8 with TRBJ2-7; 13 bases are shared with TRBD2. The source material was whole blood, sampled in connection with sensitization to the hapten diphenylcyclopropenone (DPC). The sequence came from a man in his forties or fifties with alopecia areata. Some clones in this sample may be carry-over from other donors' samples. The CDR3 spells CASREGTSGTEQYF. As DNA, the CDR3 is TGTGCCAGCAGAGAAGGGACTAGCGGGACCGAGCAGTACTTC.